Listed below are T cell receptor beta chains from one sample, sequenced in a study of cytomegalovirus exposure and HLA in healthy donors. Some clones are missing from TCRdb's copy, which holds only in-frame ones; the method was immunoSEQ multiplex PCR. The sample carries about 140,000 clones, approximately 70% recorded once. The material sequenced was PBMCs. All receptors derive from a woman aged 25 to 39 in good health and CMV-seronegative. CDR3s include the opening cysteine and the closing phenylalanine or tryptophan. The D gene is left open where the match is weak. Rows give clone size only sometimes, using once, few, many, or a class for an expanded clone.

V,D,J,size,CDR3,DNA
TRBV2,-,TRBJ2-5,-,CASRYRTRSLETQYF,TGTGCCAGCAGGTATCGGACAAGGTCCCTAGAGACCCAGTACTTC
TRBV7-9,TRBD1,TRBJ2-5,-,CASSPAGTGPSGTQYF,TGTGCCAGCAGCCCTGCCGGGACAGGGCCCTCGGGGACCCAGTACTTC
TRBV27,-,TRBJ1-2,-,CASSGSREKMSNYGYTF,TGTGCCAGCAGTGGCAGCCGGGAAAAAATGTCTAACTATGGCTACACCTTC
TRBV2,-,TRBJ1-1,once,CASSVGENTEAFF,TGTGCCAGCAGTGTCGGAGAGAACACTGAAGCTTTCTTT
TRBV6-6,-,TRBJ1-5,few,CASSYFYRDNQPQHF,TGTGCCAGCAGTTACTTCTACAGGGACAATCAGCCCCAGCATTTT
TRBV7-9,TRBD1,TRBJ1-5,-,CASSPDRGNQPQHF,TGTGCCAGCAGCCCGGACAGGGGCAATCAGCCCCAGCATTTT
TRBV19,-,TRBJ1-5,-,CASSLRGARAYSNQPQHF,TGTGCCAGTAGTCTACGCGGGGCGAGGGCCTATAGCAATCAGCCCCAGCATTTT
TRBV5-1,TRBD1,TRBJ1-5,-,CASSLGTGGQPQHF,TGCGCCAGCAGCTTGGGTACAGGGGGCCAGCCCCAGCATTTT
TRBV2,-,TRBJ2-7,-,CASREGQEQYF,TGTGCCAGCAGGGAGGGACAGGAGCAGTACTTC
TRBV10-3,-,TRBJ2-2,-,CAISGHSDTGELFF,TGTGCCATCAGTGGCCACTCTGACACCGGGGAGCTGTTTTTT
TRBV9,-,TRBJ1-6,-,CASSVAQGRNSPLHF,TGTGCCAGCAGCGTAGCACAGGGAAGGAATTCACCCCTCCACTTT
TRBV18,TRBD2,TRBJ2-2,-,CASSPSGVGTGELFF,TGTGCCAGCTCACCAAGCGGGGTAGGCACCGGGGAGCTGTTTTTT
TRBV7-2,TRBD1,TRBJ1-2,-,CASSPSRGPGGYYGYTF,TGTGCCAGCAGCCCAAGTAGGGGGCCAGGGGGCTACTATGGCTACACCTTC
TRBV10-3,TRBD1,TRBJ1-2,once,CAISDSDRGGYGYTF,TGTGCCATCAGTGATTCGGACAGGGGGGGCTATGGCTACACCTTC
TRBV10-3,TRBD2,TRBJ2-7,-,CAISESAGIPYEQYF,TGTGCCATCAGTGAGTCAGCGGGAATCCCCTACGAGCAGTACTTC
TRBV7-3,-,TRBJ2-1,-,CASSPAGRLGYNEQFF,TGTGCCAGCAGCCCCGCGGGGCGCCTCGGATACAATGAGCAGTTCTTC
TRBV2,TRBD2,TRBJ2-3,once,CANGLAGATTDTQYF,TGTGCCAACGGACTAGCGGGAGCCACCACAGATACGCAGTATTTT
TRBV11-2,-,TRBJ2-2,-,CASSLAGRTGELFF,TGTGCCAGCAGCTTAGCGGGTAGGACCGGGGAGCTGTTTTTT
TRBV4-2,TRBD2,TRBJ2-5,-,CASSRRGTSGGGETQYF,TGTGCCAGCAGCCGTCGCGGGACTAGCGGGGGTGGGGAGACCCAGTACTTC
TRBV7-9,-,TRBJ2-1,few,CASSLGPEQFF,TGTGCCAGCAGCTTAGGGCCTGAGCAGTTCTTC
TRBV11-2,TRBD2,TRBJ2-2,-,CASSLAGGYTGELFF,TGTGCCAGCAGCTTAGCGGGGGGTTACACCGGGGAGCTGTTTTTT
TRBV10-2,TRBD1,TRBJ1-4,-,CASRGQGGEKLFF,TGCGCCAGCAGAGGACAGGGGGGAGAAAAACTGTTTTTT
TRBV27,-,TRBJ2-1,-,CASSPLRSNEQFF,TGTGCCAGCAGCCCCTTGCGGAGCAATGAGCAGTTCTTC
TRBV12-1,-,TRBJ2-2,-,CASVNLGTRVNRVLGTRLFF,TGTGCCAGTGTAAACCTCGGGACTAGAGTGAATAGGGTCTTAGGAACACGGCTGTTTTTT
TRBV14,TRBD2,TRBJ2-3,-,CASSQVAGASTDTQYF,TGTGCCAGCAGCCAAGTCGCGGGAGCCAGCACAGATACGCAGTATTTT
TRBV5-8,TRBD2,TRBJ2-1,few,CASSPGHGTSGGAREQFF,TGTGCCAGCAGCCCAGGGCACGGGACTAGCGGGGGGGCGCGAGAGCAGTTCTTC
TRBV18,-,TRBJ1-1,-,CASSPPRVSTEAFF,TGTGCCAGCTCACCACCCAGGGTTAGCACTGAAGCTTTCTTT
TRBV6-6,-,TRBJ1-4,-,CASSRTDLGAEKLFF,TGTGCCAGCAGTCGGACGGACCTTGGGGCTGAAAAACTGTTTTTT
TRBV9,-,TRBJ1-2,-,CASSPQEFYGYTF,TGTGCCAGCAGCCCCCAGGAATTCTATGGCTACACCTTC
TRBV7-9,TRBD1,TRBJ2-2,once,CASSRGQGDTGELFF,TGTGCCAGCAGCCGTGGACAGGGGGATACCGGGGAGCTGTTTTTT
TRBV7-9,-,TRBJ2-7,-,CASSFRESSYEQYF,TGTGCCAGCAGCTTCCGGGAAAGCTCCTACGAGCAGTACTTC
TRBV2,TRBD1,TRBJ2-2,-,CASGRQGIGGELFF,TGTGCCAGCGGTAGACAGGGTATAGGCGGGGAGCTGTTTTTT
TRBV2,TRBD2,TRBJ2-7,-,CASSAQGSGGYEQYF,TGTGCCAGCAGTGCTCAAGGGAGCGGGGGTTACGAGCAGTACTTC
TRBV5-1,TRBD2,TRBJ2-1,-,CASSLGPTSASSYNEQFF,TGCGCCAGCAGCTTGGGTCCGACTAGCGCGTCTTCCTACAATGAGCAGTTCTTC
TRBV4-2,TRBD1,TRBJ2-7,-,CASSRGQGHSYEQYF,TGTGCCAGCAGCAGGGGACAGGGGCACTCCTACGAGCAGTACTTC
TRBV6-1,-,TRBJ2-4,-,CATLTVAKNIQYF,TGTGCCACCCTGACAGTAGCCAAAAACATTCAGTACTTC
TRBV18,TRBD1,TRBJ2-7,-,CASSKGQGFYEQYF,TGTGCCAGCTCAAAGGGACAGGGATTCTACGAGCAGTACTTC
TRBV5-6,-,TRBJ1-6,-,CASSLWGRGGNSPLHF,TGTGCCAGCAGCTTGTGGGGACGGGGGGGCAATTCACCCCTCCACTTT
TRBV7-9,-,TRBJ2-3,-,CASSLSTGSTDTQYF,TGTGCCAGCAGCTTATCGACAGGTAGCACAGATACGCAGTATTTT
TRBV28,TRBD1,TRBJ2-7,-,CASKRQGDSYEQYF,TGTGCCAGCAAACGACAGGGGGATTCCTACGAGCAGTACTTC
TRBV10-3,-,TRBJ2-5,-,CAIREGERSTQYF,TGTGCCATCAGGGAGGGGGAGCGGTCGACCCAGTACTTC
TRBV5-8,TRBD1,TRBJ1-5,-,CASRPRGGRNQPQHF,TGTGCCAGCAGGCCCAGAGGGGGCCGGAATCAGCCCCAGCATTTT
TRBV13,-,TRBJ2-3,few,CASSLIEGLGDTQYF,TGTGCCAGCAGCTTAATCGAGGGCCTAGGAGATACGCAGTATTTT
TRBV7-3,TRBD2,TRBJ2-1,few,CASSLAWTSGSYNEQFF,TGTGCCAGCAGCTTAGCGTGGACTAGCGGGTCCTACAATGAGCAGTTCTTC
TRBV28,TRBD2,TRBJ2-2,-,CASSGSGGAVLSGELFF,TGTGCCAGCAGTGGTAGCGGGGGGGCCGTTTTGTCCGGGGAGCTGTTTTTT
TRBV19,-,TRBJ1-1,-,CASSIDQETEAFF,TGTGCCAGTAGTATAGATCAGGAAACTGAAGCTTTCTTT
TRBV7-9,-,TRBJ2-3,-,CASSLDRDFSFTDTQYF,TGTGCCAGCAGCTTAGACCGGGACTTCTCTTTCACAGATACGCAGTATTTT
TRBV5-1,-,TRBJ2-3,-,CASTARWRVLSDTQYF,TGCGCCAGCACCGCGAGATGGCGGGTATTATCGGATACGCAGTATTTT
TRBV5-4,TRBD1,TRBJ1-2,-,CASSNMDRSYGYTF,TGTGCCAGCAGCAACATGGACAGGAGCTATGGCTACACCTTC
TRBV5-8,TRBD1,TRBJ2-2,-,CASSSGGLYTGKLFF,TGTGCCAGCAGCTCAGGGGGTCTGTACACCGGGAAGCTGTTTTTT
TRBV11-2,TRBD2,TRBJ2-3,few,CASSLAGGYTDTQYF,TGTGCCAGCAGCTTAGCGGGGGGATACACAGATACGCAGTATTTT
TRBV5-1,TRBD1,TRBJ2-1,-,CASSLAGTGSLNEQFF,TGCGCCAGCAGCTTGGCGGGGACAGGGTCACTGAATGAGCAGTTCTTC
TRBV7-9,-,TRBJ1-1,few,CASSLMQGNTEAFF,TGTGCCAGCAGCTTAATGCAGGGGAACACTGAAGCTTTCTTT
TRBV6-1,TRBD1,TRBJ1-1,-,CASSEAAGQGATEAFF,TGTGCCAGCAGTGAAGCGGCGGGACAGGGGGCCACTGAAGCTTTCTTT
TRBV10-1,-,TRBJ2-1,-,CASTRPQFF,TGCGCCAGCACCCGTCCGCAGTTCTTC
TRBV28,TRBD2,TRBJ2-1,-,CASNSLAGGPDEQFF,TGTGCCAGCAACTCACTAGCGGGGGGGCCCGATGAGCAGTTCTTC
TRBV19,-,TRBJ1-1,-,CATSQQVATEAFF,TGTGCCACCTCCCAACAGGTTGCAACTGAAGCTTTCTTT
TRBV9,TRBD2,TRBJ2-2,few,CASSPFSASGMGGELFF,TGTGCCAGCAGCCCCTTTTCAGCTAGCGGGATGGGCGGGGAGCTGTTTTTT
TRBV19,-,TRBJ2-1,-,CASSTVFGDSSYNEQFF,TGTGCCAGTAGTACCGTGTTTGGCGACAGCTCCTACAATGAGCAGTTCTTC